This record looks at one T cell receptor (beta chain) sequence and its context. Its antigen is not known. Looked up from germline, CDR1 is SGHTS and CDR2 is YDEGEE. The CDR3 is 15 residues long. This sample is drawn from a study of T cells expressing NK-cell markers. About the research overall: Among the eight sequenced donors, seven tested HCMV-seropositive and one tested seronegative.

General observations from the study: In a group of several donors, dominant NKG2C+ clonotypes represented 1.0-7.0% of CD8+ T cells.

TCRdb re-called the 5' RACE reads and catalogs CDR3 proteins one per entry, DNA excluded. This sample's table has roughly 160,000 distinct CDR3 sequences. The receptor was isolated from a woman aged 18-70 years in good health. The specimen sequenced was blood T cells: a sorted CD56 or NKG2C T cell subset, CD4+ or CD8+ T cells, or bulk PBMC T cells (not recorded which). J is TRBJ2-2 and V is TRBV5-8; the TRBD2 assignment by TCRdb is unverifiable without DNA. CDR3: CASTVAGGYTGELFF.